The clone carrying this T cell receptor (beta chain) has a single count. V was trimmed by 3 bases and J by 4 bases, leaving 16 bases between them. The CDR3 spans 16 residues. Germline V gives CDR1 LGHDT, CDR2 YNNKEL (reference sequence). The record originates from a study of blood T cell repertoires in COVID-19. Study summary: The United States, Italy and Spain provided the acute and convalescent COVID-19 samples. T cells, B-cell-depleted T cells, or PBMCs provided the cDNA or gDNA that served as material.

The repertoire was sequenced with immunoSEQ multiplex PCR; TCRdb's copy has only in-frame clones and lacks some. Counted here are around 130,000 clones, roughly four fifths occurring once; the ten biggest clones make up approximately 11%. This TCR was sampled from a human donor in a cohort sampled during active COVID-19. Sequenced: peripheral blood. The chain joins TRBV3-1 (or the pseudogene TRBV3-2) to TRBJ1-5, with D perhaps matching TRBD1 (6 bases). CDR3 in amino acids: CASSHTQGMGNQPQHF. Here the CDR3 DNA reads TGTGCCAGCAGCCACACACAGGGAATGGGTAATCAGCCCCAGCATTTT.